The source of this T cell receptor (beta chain) is a study of graft-versus-host responses after intestinal transplantation. Study-wide context: Transplants given to recipients were multivisceral, liver-intestinal, or isolated intestinal. Every recipient had anti-thymocyte globulin induction and about three years of tacrolimus plus steroids.

TCRdb keeps only in-frame clones here, not all; method: immunoSEQ multiplex PCR. The data hold approximately 90,000 clones, with approximately 78% observed a single time. Germline values: CDR1 MNHNS, CDR2 SASEGT. Trimming took 6 bases from V and 7 from J; bases not matched to a gene: 14. The CDR3 runs to 15 residues. A word on this clone: As yet, its antigen is unknown.

Findings of the study overall: Analysis identified GvH clones in recipient marrow, with some appearing first in ileum or blood. Early declines in HvG clones that occurred post-transplant were associated with peak circulating GvH clone levels.

The sequence was collected from a human donor who received an intestinal transplant. The V and J genes are TRBV6-1 and TRBJ2-7, with 8 bases fitting TRBD2. The sample was unstimulated CD4+ T cells sorted from spleen or lymph node cells, taken before intestinal transplant. The CDR3 is CASRHADLTSGEQYF. The CDR3 nucleotides read TGTGCCAGCAGGCACGCCGACCTCACTAGCGGAGAGCAGTACTTC.